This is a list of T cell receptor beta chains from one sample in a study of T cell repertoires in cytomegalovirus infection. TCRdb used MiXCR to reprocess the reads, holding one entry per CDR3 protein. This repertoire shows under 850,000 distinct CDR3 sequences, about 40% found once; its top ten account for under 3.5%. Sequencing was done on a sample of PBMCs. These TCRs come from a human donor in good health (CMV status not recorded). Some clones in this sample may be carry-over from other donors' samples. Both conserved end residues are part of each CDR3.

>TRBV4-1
CASSPREVNYEQYF
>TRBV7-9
CASSWLTVNYGYTF
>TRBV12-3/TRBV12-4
CASSLAHGAAETQYF
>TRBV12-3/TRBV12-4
CASSRTSNSGNTIYF
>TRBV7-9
CASSFSTGLSYEQYF
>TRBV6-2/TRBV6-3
CATRDSKETQYF
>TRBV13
CASSRSGGFREQYF
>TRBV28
CASIGQGLGYTF
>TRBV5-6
CASSYRGGLGTQYF
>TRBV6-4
CASSAVSGSGETQYF
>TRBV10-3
CALRGAGPYDGYTF
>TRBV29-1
CSVGTGGTDTQYF
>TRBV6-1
CASNRGGGQPQHF
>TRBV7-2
CASTPDGVNYGYTF
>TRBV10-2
CASIEPSRRNTEAFF
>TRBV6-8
CASIRGQGAAGYTF
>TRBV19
CASKAGQGVTEAFF
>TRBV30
CAWSKAGGTDTQYF
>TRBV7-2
CASSLARGGTKGLNTEAFF
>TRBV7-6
CASSPDLQNTEAFF
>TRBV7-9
CASLRGTGLTYEQYF
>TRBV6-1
CASSETSRRAQEQYF
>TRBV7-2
CASSFGGRRGTEAFF
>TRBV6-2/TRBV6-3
CASSYSRREQFF
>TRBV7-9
CASSAGGRRTTNEKLCF
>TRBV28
CASRDRDEQYF
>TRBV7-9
CASSQRDRQKEQYF
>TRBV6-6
CASSLRPGGADNEQFF
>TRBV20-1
CSCSGAYNEQFF
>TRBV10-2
CASAGGLGNQPQHF
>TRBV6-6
CASHTGGPYEQYF
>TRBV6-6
CASTLRGASGGPLQPSTDTQYF
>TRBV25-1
CASSEYGGFEKLFF
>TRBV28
CASDGAGGYTDTQYF
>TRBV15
CATSRDFASQETQYF
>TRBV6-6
CASSYSTSGTGELFF
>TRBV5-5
CASSGNSGTVYGYTF
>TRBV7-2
CARSFGPEVSYEKYF
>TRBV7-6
CASGAGRTQYF
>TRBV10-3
CAISGAGEQFF
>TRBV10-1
CASRGQGRANEKLFF
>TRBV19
CASSIDGGNQPQHF
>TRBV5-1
CASSLAGKVNTGELFF
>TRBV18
CASSPKGSLSGNTIYF
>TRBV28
CASSRDRGTDIQYF
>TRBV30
CAWGTDRRNQPQHF
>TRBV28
CASRAGGSGANVLTF
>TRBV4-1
CASSQDRAMNTEAFF
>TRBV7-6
CASSSFKYRNEQLF
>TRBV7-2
CASSLSWAGGTEAFF
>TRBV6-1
CASIHYTLSTDTQYF
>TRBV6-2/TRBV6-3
CASSYLIRTTGGWQYF